The T cell receptor beta chain described here comes from a study of the immune and genomic landscape of osteosarcoma. Study details: Poor-risk disease predominated: approximately 77% unfavorable response, 60% to 70% deceased. Localized disease at presentation in 70% to 80%; more than 55% were male. Study results and limitations: About 5 cases had one hyperexpanded dominant clone and under 100 clonotypes.

Primary, local recurrence and metastasis osteosarcoma tumors were taken after treatment from poor-prognosis patients. The method was immunoSEQ multiplex PCR; TCRdb's version includes in-frame clones alone and lacks a portion of them. The table shows more than 10,000 clones, with 70% to 80% occurring only once. Worth noting for this clone: The antigen is unknown. Other nucleotide sequences in the sample specify the same CDR3.

This CDR3 contains 14 residues. V lost 4 bases and J 0 bases, leaving 10 bases between the germline ends. The germline CDR1 and CDR2 sequences are SGHRS and YFSETQ. This receptor was taken from a human donor with osteosarcoma. The chain employs TRBV5-1 and TRBJ1-1; D is ambiguous. The sequenced sample was osteosarcoma tumor tissue from the lung. DNA of the CDR3: TGCGCCAGCAGCCCCGACACCCTGAACACTGAAGCTTTCTTT. Residues: CASSPDTLNTEAFF.